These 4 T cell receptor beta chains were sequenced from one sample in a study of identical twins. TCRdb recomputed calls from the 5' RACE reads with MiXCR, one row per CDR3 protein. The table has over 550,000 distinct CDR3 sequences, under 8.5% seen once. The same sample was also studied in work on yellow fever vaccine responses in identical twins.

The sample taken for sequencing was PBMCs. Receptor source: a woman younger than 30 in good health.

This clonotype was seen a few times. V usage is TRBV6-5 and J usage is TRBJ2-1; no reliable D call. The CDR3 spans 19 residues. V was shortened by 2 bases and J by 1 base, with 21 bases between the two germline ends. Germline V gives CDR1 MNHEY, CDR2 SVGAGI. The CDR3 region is CASSYTLGKGSSSYNEQFF. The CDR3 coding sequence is TGTGCCAGCAGTTACACCCTAGGGAAGGGTAGTAGTTCCTACAATGAGCAGTTCTTC.

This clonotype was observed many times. DNA of the CDR3: TGTGCCAGCAGCCAAGCGGGGACTAGCGGCACAGATACGCAGTATTTT. This gives the protein CASSQAGTSGTDTQYF. The V and J genes are TRBV3-1 and TRBJ2-3, with 10 bases that match TRBD2. V was clipped by 1 base and J by 1 base; unmatched bases: 2. The germline gives CDR1 LGHDT, CDR2 YNNKEL (reference sequence). This CDR3 region has 16 residues.

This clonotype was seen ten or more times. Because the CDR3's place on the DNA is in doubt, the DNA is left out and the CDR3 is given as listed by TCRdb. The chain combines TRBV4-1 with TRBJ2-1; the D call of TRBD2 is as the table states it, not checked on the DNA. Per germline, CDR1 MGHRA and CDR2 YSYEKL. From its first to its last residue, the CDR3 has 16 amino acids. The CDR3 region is CASSQEAELRVGNGIF.

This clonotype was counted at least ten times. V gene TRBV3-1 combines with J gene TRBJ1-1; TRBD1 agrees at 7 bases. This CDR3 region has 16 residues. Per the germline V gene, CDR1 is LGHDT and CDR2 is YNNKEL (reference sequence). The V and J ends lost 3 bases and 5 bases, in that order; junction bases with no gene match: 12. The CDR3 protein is CASSHRAGGLGTEAFF. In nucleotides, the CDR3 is TGTGCCAGCAGCCACCGTGCAGGGGGGCTTGGGACTGAAGCTTTCTTT.